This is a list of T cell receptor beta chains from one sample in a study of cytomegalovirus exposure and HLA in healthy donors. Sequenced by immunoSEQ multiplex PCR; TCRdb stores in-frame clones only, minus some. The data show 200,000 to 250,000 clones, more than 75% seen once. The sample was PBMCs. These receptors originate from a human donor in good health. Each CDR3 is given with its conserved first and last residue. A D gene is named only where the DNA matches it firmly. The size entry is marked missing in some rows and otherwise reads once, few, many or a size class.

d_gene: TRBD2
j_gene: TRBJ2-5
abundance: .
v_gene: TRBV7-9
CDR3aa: CASSQGTSGRSAPSETQYF
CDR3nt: TGTGCCAGCAGCCAAGGGACTAGCGGGAGGTCCGCACCATCCGAGACCCAGTACTTC

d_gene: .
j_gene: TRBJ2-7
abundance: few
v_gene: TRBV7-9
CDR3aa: CASSLAWTGAFDEQYF
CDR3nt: TGTGCCAGCAGCTTAGCTTGGACGGGAGCCTTCGACGAGCAGTACTTC

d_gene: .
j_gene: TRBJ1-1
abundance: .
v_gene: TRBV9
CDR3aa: CASSPQGAGDTEAFF
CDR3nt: TGTGCCAGCAGCCCTCAAGGGGCAGGGGACACTGAAGCTTTCTTT

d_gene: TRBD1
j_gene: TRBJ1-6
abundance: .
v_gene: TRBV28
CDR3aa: CANSSTGTGGVPLHF
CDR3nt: TGTGCCAACAGTTCCACCGGGACAGGGGGCGTCCCCCTCCACTTT

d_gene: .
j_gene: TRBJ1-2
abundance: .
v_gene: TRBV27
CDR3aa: CASSSSARLDGYTF
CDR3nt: TGTGCCAGCAGCTCCTCAGCCAGGCTCGATGGCTACACCTTC

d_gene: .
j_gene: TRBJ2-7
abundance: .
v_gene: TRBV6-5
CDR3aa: CASSYPGQPYEQYF
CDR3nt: TGTGCCAGCAGTTATCCGGGACAACCCTACGAGCAGTACTTC

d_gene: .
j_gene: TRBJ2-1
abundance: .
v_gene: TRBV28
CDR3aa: CASTSGVGASRGREQFF
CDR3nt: TGTGCCAGCACCTCTGGCGTGGGGGCTAGCCGGGGCAGAGAGCAGTTCTTC

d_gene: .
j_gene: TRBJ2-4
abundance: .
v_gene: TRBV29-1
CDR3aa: CSVGTGETIQYF
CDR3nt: TGCAGCGTAGGGACTGGGGAGACGATTCAGTACTTC

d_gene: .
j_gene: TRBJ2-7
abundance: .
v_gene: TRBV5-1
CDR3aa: CASSLVLASSYEQYF
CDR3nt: TGCGCCAGCAGCTTGGTATTAGCGAGCTCCTACGAGCAGTACTTC

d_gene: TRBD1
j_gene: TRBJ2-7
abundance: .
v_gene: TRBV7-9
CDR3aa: CASIMGQGTGYEQYF
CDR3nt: TGTGCCAGCATCATGGGACAGGGGACAGGCTACGAGCAGTACTTC

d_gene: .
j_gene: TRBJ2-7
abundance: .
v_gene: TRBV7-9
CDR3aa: CASSFESRYEQYF
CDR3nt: TGTGCCAGCAGCTTCGAGTCGCGCTACGAGCAGTACTTC

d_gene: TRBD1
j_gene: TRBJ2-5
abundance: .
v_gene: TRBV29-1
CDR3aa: CSAGKGQVGGETQYF
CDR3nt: TGCAGCGCCGGGAAGGGACAGGTGGGGGGAGAGACCCAGTACTTC

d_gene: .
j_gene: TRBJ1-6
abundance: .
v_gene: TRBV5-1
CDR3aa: CASSLGSSYNSPLHF
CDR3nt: TGCGCCAGCAGCTTGGGTAGCTCCTATAATTCACCCCTCCACTTT

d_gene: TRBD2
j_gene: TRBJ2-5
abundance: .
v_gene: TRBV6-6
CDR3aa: CASSYMVAGSETQYF
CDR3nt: TGTGCCAGCAGTTACATGGTAGCGGGATCTGAGACCCAGTACTTC

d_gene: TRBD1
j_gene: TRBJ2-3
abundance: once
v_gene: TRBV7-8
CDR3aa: CASRLPGTATDTQYF
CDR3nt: TGTGCCAGCAGGCTGCCCGGGACAGCAACAGATACGCAGTATTTT

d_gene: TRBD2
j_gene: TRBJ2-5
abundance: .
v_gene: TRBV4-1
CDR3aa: CASSPGSSGQETQYF
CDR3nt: TGCGCCAGCAGCCCCGGATCTAGCGGACAAGAGACCCAGTACTTC

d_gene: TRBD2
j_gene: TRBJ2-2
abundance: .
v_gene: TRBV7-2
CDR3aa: CASSLGGGFTGELFF
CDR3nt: TGTGCCAGCAGCTTAGGGGGGGGTTTCACCGGGGAGCTGTTTTTT

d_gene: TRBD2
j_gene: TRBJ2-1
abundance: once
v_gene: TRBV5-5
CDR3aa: CASSLVPPAGGRDNEQFF
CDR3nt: TGTGCCAGCAGCTTGGTACCCCCTGCTGGCGGGAGAGATAATGAGCAGTTCTTC

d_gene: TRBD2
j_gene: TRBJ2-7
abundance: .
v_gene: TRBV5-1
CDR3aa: CASSLGLAGPLLSYEQYF
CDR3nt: TGCGCCAGCAGCCTGGGACTAGCGGGACCGCTCCTTTCCTACGAGCAGTACTTC

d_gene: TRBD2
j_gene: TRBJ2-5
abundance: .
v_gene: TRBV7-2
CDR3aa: CASSSGTGGTQYF
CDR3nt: TGTGCCAGCAGCTCCGGGACGGGGGGGACCCAGTACTTC

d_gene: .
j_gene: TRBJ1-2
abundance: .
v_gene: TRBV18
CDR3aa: CASSPPIGEQGF
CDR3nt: TGTGCCAGCTCACCACCGATTGGGGAACAGGGCTTC

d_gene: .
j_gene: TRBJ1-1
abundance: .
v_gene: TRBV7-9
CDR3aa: CASSFGAGEAFF
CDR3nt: TGTGCCAGCAGCTTTGGGGCCGGTGAAGCTTTCTTT

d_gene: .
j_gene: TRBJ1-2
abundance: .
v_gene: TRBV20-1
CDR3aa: CSARFAGGYTF
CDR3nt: TGCAGTGCTAGGTTCGCGGGAGGCTACACCTTC

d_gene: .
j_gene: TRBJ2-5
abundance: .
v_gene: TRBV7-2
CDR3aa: CASSFVGAGETQYF
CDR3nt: TGTGCCAGCAGCTTTGTGGGTGCAGGAGAGACCCAGTACTTC

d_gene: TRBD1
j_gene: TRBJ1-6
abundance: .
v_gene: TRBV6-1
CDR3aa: CASSEAQGGQGAWSPLHF
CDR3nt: TGTGCCAGCAGTGAAGCGCAAGGGGGACAGGGGGCTTGGTCACCCCTCCACTTT

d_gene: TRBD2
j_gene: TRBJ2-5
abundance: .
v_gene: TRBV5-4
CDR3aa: CASSLAKLAGDQETQYF
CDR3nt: TGTGCCAGCAGCTTGGCCAAACTAGCGGGGGACCAAGAGACCCAGTACTTC

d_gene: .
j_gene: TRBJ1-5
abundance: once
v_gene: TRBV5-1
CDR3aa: CASRPDSKSNQPQHF
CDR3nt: TGCGCCAGCCGACCCGACAGCAAGTCCAATCAGCCCCAGCATTTT

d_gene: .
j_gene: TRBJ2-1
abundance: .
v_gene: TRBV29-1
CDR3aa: CSVDPGIGHGSEQFF
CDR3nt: TGCAGCGTTGATCCTGGAATTGGGCATGGTAGTGAGCAGTTCTTC

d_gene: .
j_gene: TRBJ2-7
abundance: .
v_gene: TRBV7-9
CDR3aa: CASSNSLDGEQYF
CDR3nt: TGTGCCAGCAGCAACTCTCTTGATGGCGAGCAGTACTTC

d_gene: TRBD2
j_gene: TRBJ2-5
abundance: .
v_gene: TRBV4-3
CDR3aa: CASSQDRGSAGEETQYF
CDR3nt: TGCGCCAGCAGCCAAGATCGCGGGTCGGCGGGAGAAGAGACCCAGTACTTC

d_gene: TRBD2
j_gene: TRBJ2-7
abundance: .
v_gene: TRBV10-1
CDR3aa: CASSGAGGPRLSSYEQYF
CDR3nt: TGCGCCAGCAGTGGGGCGGGAGGGCCTAGGTTGAGCTCCTACGAGCAGTACTTC

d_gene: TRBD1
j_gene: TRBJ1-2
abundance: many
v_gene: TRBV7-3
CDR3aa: CASSTGQGDYGYTF
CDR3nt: TGTGCCAGCAGCACGGGACAGGGGGACTATGGCTACACCTTC

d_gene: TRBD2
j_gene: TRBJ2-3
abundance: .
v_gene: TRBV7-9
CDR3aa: CASTGLQTTDTQYF
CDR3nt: TGTGCCAGCACGGGACTACAGACCACAGATACGCAGTATTTT

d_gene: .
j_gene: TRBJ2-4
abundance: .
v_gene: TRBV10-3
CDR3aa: CATSEGARDKNIQYF
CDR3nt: TGTGCCACCTCCGAGGGCGCAAGGGACAAAAACATTCAGTACTTC

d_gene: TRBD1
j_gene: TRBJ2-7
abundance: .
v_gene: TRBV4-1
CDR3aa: CASSQGTGGRSYEQYF
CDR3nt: TGCGCCAGCAGCCAAGGGACAGGTGGCCGCTCCTACGAGCAGTACTTC

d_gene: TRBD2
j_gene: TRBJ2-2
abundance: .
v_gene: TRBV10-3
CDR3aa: CAIGGTSGNAGELFF
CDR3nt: TGTGCCATCGGCGGGACTAGCGGGAACGCCGGGGAGCTGTTTTTT

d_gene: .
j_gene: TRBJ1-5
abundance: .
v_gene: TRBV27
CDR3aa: CASSLYGHFDDSNQPQHF
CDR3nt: TGTGCCAGCAGTTTATACGGACACTTCGACGATAGCAATCAGCCCCAGCATTTT

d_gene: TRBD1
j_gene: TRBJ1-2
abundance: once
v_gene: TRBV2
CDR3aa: CASRGGTGASGVGYTF
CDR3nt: TGTGCCAGCAGGGGAGGAACAGGGGCCTCGGGTGTAGGCTACACCTTC

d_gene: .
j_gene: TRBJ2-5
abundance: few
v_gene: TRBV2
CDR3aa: CASSVSEQETQYF
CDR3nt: TGTGCCAGCAGTGTGAGTGAACAAGAGACCCAGTACTTC

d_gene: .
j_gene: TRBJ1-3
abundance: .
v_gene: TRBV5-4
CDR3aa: CASSQYAVSGNTIYF
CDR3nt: TGTGCCAGCAGCCAGTATGCAGTCTCTGGAAACACCATATATTTT

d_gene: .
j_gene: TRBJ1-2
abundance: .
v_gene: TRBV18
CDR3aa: CASSPLAQGRSVGYTF
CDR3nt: TGTGCCAGCTCACCACTTGCACAGGGAAGGAGTGTTGGCTACACCTTC

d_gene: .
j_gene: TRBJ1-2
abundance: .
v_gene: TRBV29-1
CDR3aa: CSVDGQPNYGYTF
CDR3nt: TGCAGCGTGGATGGACAGCCTAACTATGGCTACACCTTC

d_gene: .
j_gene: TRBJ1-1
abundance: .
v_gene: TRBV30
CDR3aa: CAWMVGGNTEAFF
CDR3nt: TGTGCCTGGATGGTTGGGGGGAATACTGAAGCTTTCTTT

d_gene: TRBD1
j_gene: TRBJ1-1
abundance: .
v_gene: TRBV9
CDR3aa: CASSASGTGGTEAFF
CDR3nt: TGTGCCAGCAGCGCCTCCGGGACAGGGGGCACTGAAGCTTTCTTT